Shown below are 18 T cell receptor beta chains from a single sample sequenced in a study of memory CD4+ T cells and cytomegalovirus serostatus. Generated by immunoSEQ multiplex PCR, the TCRdb table keeps only in-frame clones and is missing some. Counted here are over 60,000 clones, about 81% occurring once; the ten biggest clones make up about 0.95%. Single viable CD3+CD4+CD8-CD45RO+ cells were sorted as the memory CD4+ T cells. Sequencing used memory CD4+ T cells from blood. The receptor source for this set is an adult in good health and CMV-seronegative.

The rearrangement joins TRBV6-6 to TRBJ1-1, with D possibly matching TRBD1 (6 bases). The V gene lost 7 bases and the J gene lost 7 bases, with 22 bases spanning the gap. Germline CDR1 is MNHNY and CDR2 is SVGAGI (reference sequence). The CDR3 spans 15 residues. The CDR3 spells CASTQEGGLGSEAFF. In DNA, the CDR3 is TGTGCCAGCACCCAAGAAGGGGGACTCGGGAGTGAAGCTTTCTTT.

J is TRBJ2-2 and V is TRBV2, with 8 bases lining up with TRBD1. This CDR3 spans 15 amino acids. Germline CDR1 and CDR2: SNHLY and FYNNEI. J was trimmed by 6 bases and V by 6 bases; bases with no gene match: 9. The CDR3 region is CASRTRQGSAGELFF. The DNA of the CDR3 is TGTGCCAGCAGGACTCGACAGGGGTCGGCCGGGGAGCTGTTTTTT.

This clone was counted a single time. V usage is TRBV7-2 and J usage is TRBJ2-3; D might be TRBD2 (5 bases). Deletions cut 1 base from V and 4 bases from J, with 9 bases between. The CDR3 covers 14 residues. Looked up from germline, CDR1 is SGHTA and CDR2 is FQGNSA. The CDR3 DNA reads TGTGCCAGCAGCTTAGATGGGAGAGCAGATACGCAGTATTTT. It is translated as CASSLDGRADTQYF.

The rearrangement links TRBV5-4 to TRBJ2-3, with 7 bases lining up with TRBD1. V lost 0 bases and J lost 3; bases outside the gene matches: 4. The germline gives CDR1 SGHNT, CDR2 YYREEE (reference sequence). The CDR3 is 15 amino acids. CDR3 amino acids: CASSLGQGLTDTQYF. The CDR3 region has the DNA TGTGCCAGCAGCTTGGGACAGGGCCTAACAGATACGCAGTATTTT.

CDR3 coding DNA: TGTGCCAGCTTCGGGAGGGGAAGCTCTTACGAGCAGTACTTC. Translation: CASFGRGSSYEQYF. The rearrangement joins TRBV6-1 to TRBJ2-7; 8 bases map to TRBD2. The CDR3 length is 14 residues. Germline values: CDR1 MNHNS, CDR2 SASEGT. The J segment lost 4 bases and the V segment lost 8 bases, leaving 10 bases of the junction unmatched.

This clone was detected only once. The DNA is omitted, as the CDR3 cannot be located on it reliably, and the CDR3 follows TCRdb's listing. The V and J genes are TRBV5-4 and TRBJ2-1; the table's D gene call, TRBD1, was not cross checked with the DNA. The CDR3 adds up to 14 amino acids, both ends counted. Germline V gene sequence: CDR1 SGHNT, CDR2 YYREEE (reference sequence). The CDR3 loop reads CASSFGSGTSRKFF.

The chain couples TRBV6-1 to TRBJ1-5; D remains ambiguous. V lost 0 bases, J lost 1 base, and 1 base lay in between. Germline CDR1 MNHNS, CDR2 SASEGT. The CDR3 sequence is 13 residues long. In nucleotides, the CDR3 is TGTGCCAGCAGTGAAGCAAGCAATCAGCCCCAGCATTTT. Translated, it gives CASSEASNQPQHF.

This clone was picked up one time. The rearrangement uses TRBV19 and TRBJ2-6; tentatively, D is TRBD1 (5 bases). This CDR3 comprises 14 residues. The germline V gene encodes CDR1 LNHDA and CDR2 SQIVND (reference sequence). V shed 6 bases and J shed 2 bases, with 8 bases lying between them. CDR3 coding DNA: TGTGCCAGTAGATCCAGGGCTGGGGCCAACGTCCTGACTTTC. Translated, it gives CASRSRAGANVLTF.

The chain couples TRBV9 to TRBJ2-1; 9 bases are a match to TRBD2. CDR3 length: 15 residues. The germline V gene encodes CDR1 SGDLS and CDR2 YYNGEE. The trim removed 0 bases at V and 7 bases at J, leaving 5 bases unmatched. The CDR3 region is CASSVVAGGVNEQFF. DNA for the CDR3: TGTGCCAGCAGCGTAGTGGCGGGAGGGGTAAATGAGCAGTTCTTC.

The genes are TRBV4-1 and TRBJ2-1; D gene ambiguous. The CDR3 contains 11 residues. The germline V and J ends were trimmed by 0 bases and 15 bases, with 9 bases remaining between them. CDR1 is MGHRA and CDR2 is YSYEKL in the germline V gene. CDR3 nucleotides: TGCGCCAGCAGCCAAGACGGGCGGCGGTTCTTC. Residues: CASSQDGRRFF.

J is TRBJ1-5 and V is TRBV2, with 9 bases that match TRBD1. The CDR3 has 17 residues. Trimming removed 6 bases from V and 3 bases from J; junction bases left unmatched: 12. The V gene's germline CDR1 is SNHLY and CDR2 FYNNEI. The CDR3 here is CASRAASGTGNNQPQHF. The CDR3 DNA sequence: TGTGCCAGCAGGGCAGCTTCCGGGACAGGGAACAATCAGCCCCAGCATTTT.

The CDR3 reads CATPCGRGNEKLFF. DNA of the CDR3: TGTGCCACCCCCTGTGGCAGGGGTAATGAAAAACTGTTTTTT. J is TRBJ1-4 and V is TRBV6-9, with D maybe TRBD1 (6 bases). The CDR3 length is 14 residues. Trimming took 10 bases from V and 4 from J, leaving 16 bases between them. CDR1 and CDR2 (germline): MNHGY, SVAAGI.

This clone was picked up a small number of times. V and J are TRBV5-1 and TRBJ1-1; D is undetermined. The length of the CDR3 is 13 residues. Germline V lookup: CDR1 SGHRS, CDR2 YFSETQ. Trimming removed 2 bases at V and 0 bases at J, with 5 bases between. The CDR3 DNA follows: TGCGCCAGCAGCTTACGGGTGAACACTGAAGCTTTCTTT. Amino acid sequence: CASSLRVNTEAFF. Supplemented by reference TRBV5-1 and TRBJ1-1, the full variable domain reads KAGVTQTPRYLIKTRGQQVTLSCSPISGHRSVSWYQQTPGQGLQFLFEYFSETQRNKGNFPGRFSGRQFSNSRSEMNVSTLELGDSALYLCASSLRVNTEAFFGQGTRLTVV.

This clone was observed a few times. This chain uses TRBV10-1 with TRBJ2-7; perhaps TRBD2 as D (6 bases). The V gene's germline CDR1 is WNHNN and CDR2 SYGVQD (reference sequence). The CDR3 is 12 amino acids. Trimming removed 6 bases at V and 6 bases at J, with 12 bases between. The CDR3: CASSRGTAEQYF. CDR3 coding DNA: TGCGCCAGCAGCCGCGGGACGGCCGAGCAGTACTTC.

The chain joins TRBV27 to TRBJ1-2; 7 bases match TRBD1. After removal of 4 bases from V and 0 bases from J, the junction contained 5 bases not matched to a gene. This CDR3 has 15 amino acids. Germline V gene lookup returns CDR1 MNHEY and CDR2 SMNVEV (reference sequence). CDR3 nucleotide sequence: TGTGCCAGCAGTTCCCGACAGGGAACTAACTATGGCTACACCTTC. Protein sequence: CASSSRQGTNYGYTF.

The chain uses TRBV6-5 and TRBJ2-7, with TRBD1 identical over 9 bases. V shed 6 bases and J 5 bases; nucleotides not matched to a gene: 8. Germline V gene sequence: CDR1 MNHEY, CDR2 SVGAGI. CDR3 length: 14 residues. The CDR3 DNA sequence: TGTGCCAGCAGGCAACAGGGGGCGGGAGACGAGCAGTACTTC. Encoded protein: CASRQQGAGDEQYF.

This chain links TRBV10-3 with TRBJ2-3; D might be TRBD1 or TRBD2, each matching 5 bases. The CDR3 sequence is 14 residues long. Per the germline V gene, CDR1 is ENHRY and CDR2 is SYGVKD. V was clipped by 0 bases and J by 3 bases, with 7 bases between them. In DNA form, the CDR3 reads TGTGCCATCAGTGAGTCGAGGGGTACAGATACGCAGTATTTT. Encoded protein: CAISESRGTDTQYF.

V is TRBV10-2 and J is TRBJ2-1; 12 bases are shared with TRBD2. The germline V gene encodes CDR1 WSHSY and CDR2 SAAADI. Losses at the gene ends were 1 base for V and 5 bases for J; bases not matched to a gene: 6. This CDR3 contains 17 residues. CDR3 protein: CASSEFWTSGMNNEQFF. In DNA, the CDR3 is TGCGCCAGCAGTGAGTTTTGGACTAGCGGGATGAACAATGAGCAGTTCTTC.